Listed below are T cell receptor beta chains from one sample, sequenced in a study of Ad26.COV2.S vaccination and SARS-CoV-2 variants. The protocol was immunoSEQ multiplex PCR, while the TCRdb copy is restricted to in-frame clones and leaves out a portion. The profile shows 300,000 to 350,000 clones, 85% to 90% of them singletons. The sequencing here drew on peripheral blood, taken in a trial of Ad26.COV2.S vaccine versus placebo. All receptors derive from a person between 18 and 65 years old who received the Ad26.COV2.S COVID-19 vaccine or a placebo. Each CDR3 is given with its conserved first and last residue. The D gene is left open where the match is weak. Only part of the rows carry a size: once, few, many, or a class if the clone is expanded.

d_call | j_call | clone_size | v_call | cdr3_nt | cdr3_aa
TRBD2 | TRBJ2-2 | NA | TRBV4-1 | TGCGCCAGCAGCCAAGAGTTGGGACTAGCGGATCCGAACACCGGGGAGCTGTTTTTT | CASSQELGLADPNTGELFF
TRBD2 | TRBJ2-2 | NA | TRBV15 | TGTGCCACCAGCAGAGTGCCTATAGCGGGAGGTGGAGCGGCCGGGGAGCTGTTTTTT | CATSRVPIAGGGAAGELFF
TRBD1 | TRBJ2-3 | NA | TRBV19 | TGTGCCAGTAGTTCCGACAGGGAAGACACAGATACGCAGTATTTT | CASSSDREDTDTQYF
TRBD1 | TRBJ1-2 | NA | TRBV6-5 | TGTGCCAGCGGCTCATACAGGGGGCCGGGAGGCTACACCTTC | CASGSYRGPGGYTF
NA | TRBJ1-1 | NA | TRBV3-1/TRBV3-2 | TGTGCCAGCAGCCAAGCACGGAACACTGAAGCTTTCTTT | CASSQARNTEAFF
NA | TRBJ2-1 | NA | TRBV29-1 | TGCAGCGTTGTGGGCGACAGGAGCTCCTACAATGAGCAGTTCTTC | CSVVGDRSSYNEQFF
TRBD1 | TRBJ2-1 | NA | TRBV11-2 | TGTGCCAGCAGCCCGGGACAGTATCTTGAGCAGTTCTTC | CASSPGQYLEQFF
TRBD1 | TRBJ1-3 | few | TRBV7-9 | TGTGCCAGCCGAAGGACAGGGGTTTCTGGAAACACCATATATTTT | CASRRTGVSGNTIYF
NA | TRBJ2-1 | NA | TRBV7-2 | TGTGCCAGCAGGTCAGGGTTAAACAATGAGCAGTTCTTC | CASRSGLNNEQFF
NA | TRBJ1-4 | once | TRBV14 | TGTGCCAGCAGCCAAGAAGTGGCGGGACCGCGGCCCCAAAATGAAAAACTGTTTTTT | CASSQEVAGPRPQNEKLFF
NA | TRBJ2-3 | NA | TRBV5-6 | TGTGCCAGCACCCAGACAGGCTTCACAGATACGCAGTATTTT | CASTQTGFTDTQYF
NA | TRBJ1-5 | NA | TRBV19 | TGTGCCAGTAGTGTCCTAGGGGGCAATCAGCCCCAGCATTTT | CASSVLGGNQPQHF
TRBD2 | TRBJ2-5 | NA | TRBV9 | TGTGCCAGCAGCGTAAGCGGGAGGGCCCTTGAGACCCAGTACTTC | CASSVSGRALETQYF
TRBD1 | TRBJ1-1 | NA | TRBV5-1 | TGCGCCAGCAGCGCTGACCCATGGACAGGGCGGGACACTGAAGCTTTCTTT | CASSADPWTGRDTEAFF
TRBD2 | TRBJ2-7 | NA | TRBV3-1/TRBV3-2 | TGTGCCAGCAGCCAAGTTGTTCTAGCGGGGTTCTACGAGCAGTACTTC | CASSQVVLAGFYEQYF
NA | TRBJ2-3 | once | TRBV2 | TGTGCCAGCAGTCTCGCTTCCACAGATACGCAGTATTTT | CASSLASTDTQYF
NA | TRBJ2-7 | NA | TRBV4-2 | TGTGCCAGCAGCCAGGCAGGGGGGGCTTACGAGCAGTACTTC | CASSQAGGAYEQYF
NA | TRBJ1-3 | once | TRBV25-1 | TGTGCCAGCAGTCCCTACGGATTTGGGGGCGGAAACACCATATATTTT | CASSPYGFGGGNTIYF
TRBD2 | TRBJ2-3 | once | TRBV4-1 | TGCGCCAGCAGCCAAGTCGGGGTAGCGGGAGAGTTAGATACGCAGTATTTT | CASSQVGVAGELDTQYF
NA | TRBJ2-1 | once | TRBV28 | TGTGCCAGCAGTTTACTCGGGGTTAACAATGAGCAGTTCTTC | CASSLLGVNNEQFF
NA | TRBJ1-3 | NA | TRBV5-4 | TGTGCCAGCAGCTTGTTGGGGGACTCTGGAAACACCATATATTTT | CASSLLGDSGNTIYF
TRBD1 | TRBJ1-4 | NA | TRBV28 | TGTGCCAGCAGCGGGAACAGGGGAGAAAATGAAAAACTGTTTTTT | CASSGNRGENEKLFF
TRBD2 | TRBJ2-3 | NA | TRBV29-1 | TGCAGCGGGGGAGGGAGAGGCACAGATACGCAGTATTTT | CSGGGRGTDTQYF
NA | TRBJ1-5 | few | TRBV4-1 | TGCGCCAGCAGCCAAGCAGGTACCAATCAGCCCCAGCATTTT | CASSQAGTNQPQHF
NA | TRBJ1-2 | few | TRBV4-1 | TGCGCCAGCAGCCTAGGGCAGGGGCTGGGCTATGGCTACACCTTC | CASSLGQGLGYGYTF
TRBD2 | TRBJ2-7 | once | TRBV18 | TGTGCCAGCTCAGGGACTAGCAGTTCACACGAGCAGTACTTC | CASSGTSSSHEQYF
TRBD1 | TRBJ1-1 | few | TRBV3-1/TRBV3-2 | TGTGCCAGCAGCTCCCCGACAGGGATGAACACTGAAGCTTTCTTT | CASSSPTGMNTEAFF
TRBD1 | TRBJ2-6 | NA | TRBV28 | TGTGCCAGCAGTTTCCGCTCTTTCCGACAGGGGCCAACTTCTGGGGCCAACGTCCTGACTTTC | CASSFRSFRQGPTSGANVLTF
TRBD1 | TRBJ2-2 | once | TRBV6-5 | TGTGCCAGCAGTTACGGGACAGGAACCGGGGAGCTGTTTTTT | CASSYGTGTGELFF
NA | TRBJ2-3 | few | TRBV28 | TGTGCCAGCAGTTCCCCACCGCAGGGGTCGGTAAGGACCACAGATACGCAGTATTTT | CASSSPPQGSVRTTDTQYF
NA | TRBJ2-6 | NA | TRBV10-1 | TGCGCCAGCAGGACCTTAGCGTCTGGGGCCAACGTCCTGACTTTC | CASRTLASGANVLTF